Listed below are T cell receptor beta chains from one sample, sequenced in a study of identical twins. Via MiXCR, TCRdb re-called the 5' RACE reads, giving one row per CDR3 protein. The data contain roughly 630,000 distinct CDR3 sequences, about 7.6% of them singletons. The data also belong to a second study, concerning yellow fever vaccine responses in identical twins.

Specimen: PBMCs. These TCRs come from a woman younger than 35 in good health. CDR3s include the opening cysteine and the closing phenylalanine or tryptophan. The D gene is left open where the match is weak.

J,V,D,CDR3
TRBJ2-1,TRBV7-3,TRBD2,CASSAGGEYNEQFF
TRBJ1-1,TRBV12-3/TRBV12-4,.,CASTSSGAHTEAFF
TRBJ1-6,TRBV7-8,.,CASSLARGVNSPLHF
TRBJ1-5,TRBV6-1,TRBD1,CASSQDREGKPQHF
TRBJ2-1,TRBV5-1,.,CASSFDSLAAGHNEQFF
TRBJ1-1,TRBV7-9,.,CASTLSGPESAEAFF
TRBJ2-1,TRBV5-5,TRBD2,CASSFGSGGDNEQFF
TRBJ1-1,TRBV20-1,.,CSARDPGRANTEAFF
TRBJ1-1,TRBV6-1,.,CASSTGLSGIEAFF
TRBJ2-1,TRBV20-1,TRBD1,CSARGQGGRDEQFF
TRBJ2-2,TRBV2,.,CASTLDFGTGELFF
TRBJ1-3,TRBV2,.,CASSGSWLGSGNTIYF
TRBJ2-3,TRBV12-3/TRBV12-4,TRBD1,CASSSPDRERTDTQYF
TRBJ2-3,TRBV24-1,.,CATSDPNGATDTQYF
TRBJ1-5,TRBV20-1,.,CSARGGGRGQPQHF
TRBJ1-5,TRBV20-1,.,CSASGGSGQPQHF
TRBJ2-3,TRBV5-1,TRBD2,CASSAGLAERLEDTQYF
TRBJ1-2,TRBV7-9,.,CASSPRTGLGYTF
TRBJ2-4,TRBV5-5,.,CASSPTWGLVKNIQYF
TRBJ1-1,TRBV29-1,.,CSVRPGLMNTEAFF
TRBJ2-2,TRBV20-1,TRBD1,CSARNRGNTGELFF
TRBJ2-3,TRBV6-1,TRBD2,CASRSGGADTDTQYF
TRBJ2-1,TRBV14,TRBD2,CASSHWKTGSLAGVNEQFF
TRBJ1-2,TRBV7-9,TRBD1,CASIFLSGQSYGYTF